This T cell receptor (beta chain) was captured by sequencing in a study of T cell responses to AZD1222 COVID-19 vaccine (dated by TCRdb to the early 2020s). Study-wide context: A total of around 240 trial participants underwent TCR sequencing, of whom 200 to 220 received two doses of AZD1222 and about 26 received two doses of the MenACWY control vaccine. Enrollment into the trials was organized by age into subgroups of 18-55, 56-69 and 70-plus years, and those subgroups contained about 150, 27 and 61 TCR-sequenced participants, respectively. General conclusions and limits of the study: Conclusions about previously exposed vaccinees are limited because only six or seven AZD1222 recipients were SARS-CoV-2 seropositive at baseline. Nearly half of unique spike-specific TCRs reportedly recognized epitopes outside regions mutated in the B.1.351 and B.1.1.7 variants. Most participants were white British and females outnumbered males, and the authors suggested that clonal diversity may have been underestimated. The 56-69-year group was small, and its depth increase did not reach significance, likely because of low power. After two AZD1222 doses, spike-specific TCR breadth and depth were significantly higher than at day 0 and than in MenACWY recipients. The whole spike protein was spanned by vaccine-associated CD4 TCRs, and dominant responses were seen in regions 160-218 and 743-854. No day 14 peak-response samples were available, so repertoires were characterized only after the peak T cell response.

From the cysteine through the phenylalanine, the CDR3 covers 12 amino acids. Solely the CDR3 DNA is kept, with 36 bases framed from the first base. V is shortened by 5 bases, J by 5 bases, and the region joining them spans 9 bases. CDR1 is given as MDHEN and CDR2 as SYDVKM, both from the germline V gene. About this clone: No antigen is known for it. No quality values exist for individual bases; no much larger clone is one base distant. Other DNA sequences in this specimen translate into the identical CDR3.

The sample's time point label is to be understood as: baseline before first vaccination. The treatment or condition label on this specimen signifies: meningococcal conjugate vaccine given as trial control. Vaccinee samples came from UK trials COV001 and COV002, including a single-blind randomized controlled phase 2/3 trial of AZD1222 (ChAdOx1 nCoV-19) in healthy adults. Trial participant PBMC samples were collected at day 0 and day 28 after the second dose for TCRbeta chain sequencing. The CDR3 regions of human TCRbeta chains were analyzed by immunosequencing. The paper's data handling went like this. Repertoire TCRs were matched against a reference library of SARS-CoV-2-specific TCRs generated with the MIRA antigen-specificity platform. Breadth meant the fraction of unique TCRs that were SARS-CoV-2-associated, whereas depth meant the fraction of total T cells that were SARS-CoV-2-associated. Using the MIRA data, each spike-specific TCR was mapped to the spike region that the TCR reacts to and placed in a CD4 or CD8 class. Log10-transformed breadth and depth values were compared by one-way ANOVA with Sidak's multiple comparisons tests. The source is immuneACCESS, and TCRdb retained only in-frame sequences with V and J called. Part of the clones is not carried over; for the studies checked, unresolved V genes explain less than half of this, and the remainder is unexplained. V, J and clone size were drawn from that table, and D and trimming were deduced from the DNA. Here the sample has about 93,000 clones; roughly 90% occur a single time. The biggest ten clones account for approximately 2.6% of the sample.

The origin of this receptor is an adult in good health. Rearrangement joined TRBV28 to TRBJ1-2; TRBD1 is possibly the D segment (5 matching bases). The sample in question was peripheral blood, obtained on day 0 of MenACWY control vaccination. The DNA is as follows: TGTGCCAGCAGTCTCACAGGTTATGGCTACACCTTC. Protein translation: CASSLTGYGYTF.